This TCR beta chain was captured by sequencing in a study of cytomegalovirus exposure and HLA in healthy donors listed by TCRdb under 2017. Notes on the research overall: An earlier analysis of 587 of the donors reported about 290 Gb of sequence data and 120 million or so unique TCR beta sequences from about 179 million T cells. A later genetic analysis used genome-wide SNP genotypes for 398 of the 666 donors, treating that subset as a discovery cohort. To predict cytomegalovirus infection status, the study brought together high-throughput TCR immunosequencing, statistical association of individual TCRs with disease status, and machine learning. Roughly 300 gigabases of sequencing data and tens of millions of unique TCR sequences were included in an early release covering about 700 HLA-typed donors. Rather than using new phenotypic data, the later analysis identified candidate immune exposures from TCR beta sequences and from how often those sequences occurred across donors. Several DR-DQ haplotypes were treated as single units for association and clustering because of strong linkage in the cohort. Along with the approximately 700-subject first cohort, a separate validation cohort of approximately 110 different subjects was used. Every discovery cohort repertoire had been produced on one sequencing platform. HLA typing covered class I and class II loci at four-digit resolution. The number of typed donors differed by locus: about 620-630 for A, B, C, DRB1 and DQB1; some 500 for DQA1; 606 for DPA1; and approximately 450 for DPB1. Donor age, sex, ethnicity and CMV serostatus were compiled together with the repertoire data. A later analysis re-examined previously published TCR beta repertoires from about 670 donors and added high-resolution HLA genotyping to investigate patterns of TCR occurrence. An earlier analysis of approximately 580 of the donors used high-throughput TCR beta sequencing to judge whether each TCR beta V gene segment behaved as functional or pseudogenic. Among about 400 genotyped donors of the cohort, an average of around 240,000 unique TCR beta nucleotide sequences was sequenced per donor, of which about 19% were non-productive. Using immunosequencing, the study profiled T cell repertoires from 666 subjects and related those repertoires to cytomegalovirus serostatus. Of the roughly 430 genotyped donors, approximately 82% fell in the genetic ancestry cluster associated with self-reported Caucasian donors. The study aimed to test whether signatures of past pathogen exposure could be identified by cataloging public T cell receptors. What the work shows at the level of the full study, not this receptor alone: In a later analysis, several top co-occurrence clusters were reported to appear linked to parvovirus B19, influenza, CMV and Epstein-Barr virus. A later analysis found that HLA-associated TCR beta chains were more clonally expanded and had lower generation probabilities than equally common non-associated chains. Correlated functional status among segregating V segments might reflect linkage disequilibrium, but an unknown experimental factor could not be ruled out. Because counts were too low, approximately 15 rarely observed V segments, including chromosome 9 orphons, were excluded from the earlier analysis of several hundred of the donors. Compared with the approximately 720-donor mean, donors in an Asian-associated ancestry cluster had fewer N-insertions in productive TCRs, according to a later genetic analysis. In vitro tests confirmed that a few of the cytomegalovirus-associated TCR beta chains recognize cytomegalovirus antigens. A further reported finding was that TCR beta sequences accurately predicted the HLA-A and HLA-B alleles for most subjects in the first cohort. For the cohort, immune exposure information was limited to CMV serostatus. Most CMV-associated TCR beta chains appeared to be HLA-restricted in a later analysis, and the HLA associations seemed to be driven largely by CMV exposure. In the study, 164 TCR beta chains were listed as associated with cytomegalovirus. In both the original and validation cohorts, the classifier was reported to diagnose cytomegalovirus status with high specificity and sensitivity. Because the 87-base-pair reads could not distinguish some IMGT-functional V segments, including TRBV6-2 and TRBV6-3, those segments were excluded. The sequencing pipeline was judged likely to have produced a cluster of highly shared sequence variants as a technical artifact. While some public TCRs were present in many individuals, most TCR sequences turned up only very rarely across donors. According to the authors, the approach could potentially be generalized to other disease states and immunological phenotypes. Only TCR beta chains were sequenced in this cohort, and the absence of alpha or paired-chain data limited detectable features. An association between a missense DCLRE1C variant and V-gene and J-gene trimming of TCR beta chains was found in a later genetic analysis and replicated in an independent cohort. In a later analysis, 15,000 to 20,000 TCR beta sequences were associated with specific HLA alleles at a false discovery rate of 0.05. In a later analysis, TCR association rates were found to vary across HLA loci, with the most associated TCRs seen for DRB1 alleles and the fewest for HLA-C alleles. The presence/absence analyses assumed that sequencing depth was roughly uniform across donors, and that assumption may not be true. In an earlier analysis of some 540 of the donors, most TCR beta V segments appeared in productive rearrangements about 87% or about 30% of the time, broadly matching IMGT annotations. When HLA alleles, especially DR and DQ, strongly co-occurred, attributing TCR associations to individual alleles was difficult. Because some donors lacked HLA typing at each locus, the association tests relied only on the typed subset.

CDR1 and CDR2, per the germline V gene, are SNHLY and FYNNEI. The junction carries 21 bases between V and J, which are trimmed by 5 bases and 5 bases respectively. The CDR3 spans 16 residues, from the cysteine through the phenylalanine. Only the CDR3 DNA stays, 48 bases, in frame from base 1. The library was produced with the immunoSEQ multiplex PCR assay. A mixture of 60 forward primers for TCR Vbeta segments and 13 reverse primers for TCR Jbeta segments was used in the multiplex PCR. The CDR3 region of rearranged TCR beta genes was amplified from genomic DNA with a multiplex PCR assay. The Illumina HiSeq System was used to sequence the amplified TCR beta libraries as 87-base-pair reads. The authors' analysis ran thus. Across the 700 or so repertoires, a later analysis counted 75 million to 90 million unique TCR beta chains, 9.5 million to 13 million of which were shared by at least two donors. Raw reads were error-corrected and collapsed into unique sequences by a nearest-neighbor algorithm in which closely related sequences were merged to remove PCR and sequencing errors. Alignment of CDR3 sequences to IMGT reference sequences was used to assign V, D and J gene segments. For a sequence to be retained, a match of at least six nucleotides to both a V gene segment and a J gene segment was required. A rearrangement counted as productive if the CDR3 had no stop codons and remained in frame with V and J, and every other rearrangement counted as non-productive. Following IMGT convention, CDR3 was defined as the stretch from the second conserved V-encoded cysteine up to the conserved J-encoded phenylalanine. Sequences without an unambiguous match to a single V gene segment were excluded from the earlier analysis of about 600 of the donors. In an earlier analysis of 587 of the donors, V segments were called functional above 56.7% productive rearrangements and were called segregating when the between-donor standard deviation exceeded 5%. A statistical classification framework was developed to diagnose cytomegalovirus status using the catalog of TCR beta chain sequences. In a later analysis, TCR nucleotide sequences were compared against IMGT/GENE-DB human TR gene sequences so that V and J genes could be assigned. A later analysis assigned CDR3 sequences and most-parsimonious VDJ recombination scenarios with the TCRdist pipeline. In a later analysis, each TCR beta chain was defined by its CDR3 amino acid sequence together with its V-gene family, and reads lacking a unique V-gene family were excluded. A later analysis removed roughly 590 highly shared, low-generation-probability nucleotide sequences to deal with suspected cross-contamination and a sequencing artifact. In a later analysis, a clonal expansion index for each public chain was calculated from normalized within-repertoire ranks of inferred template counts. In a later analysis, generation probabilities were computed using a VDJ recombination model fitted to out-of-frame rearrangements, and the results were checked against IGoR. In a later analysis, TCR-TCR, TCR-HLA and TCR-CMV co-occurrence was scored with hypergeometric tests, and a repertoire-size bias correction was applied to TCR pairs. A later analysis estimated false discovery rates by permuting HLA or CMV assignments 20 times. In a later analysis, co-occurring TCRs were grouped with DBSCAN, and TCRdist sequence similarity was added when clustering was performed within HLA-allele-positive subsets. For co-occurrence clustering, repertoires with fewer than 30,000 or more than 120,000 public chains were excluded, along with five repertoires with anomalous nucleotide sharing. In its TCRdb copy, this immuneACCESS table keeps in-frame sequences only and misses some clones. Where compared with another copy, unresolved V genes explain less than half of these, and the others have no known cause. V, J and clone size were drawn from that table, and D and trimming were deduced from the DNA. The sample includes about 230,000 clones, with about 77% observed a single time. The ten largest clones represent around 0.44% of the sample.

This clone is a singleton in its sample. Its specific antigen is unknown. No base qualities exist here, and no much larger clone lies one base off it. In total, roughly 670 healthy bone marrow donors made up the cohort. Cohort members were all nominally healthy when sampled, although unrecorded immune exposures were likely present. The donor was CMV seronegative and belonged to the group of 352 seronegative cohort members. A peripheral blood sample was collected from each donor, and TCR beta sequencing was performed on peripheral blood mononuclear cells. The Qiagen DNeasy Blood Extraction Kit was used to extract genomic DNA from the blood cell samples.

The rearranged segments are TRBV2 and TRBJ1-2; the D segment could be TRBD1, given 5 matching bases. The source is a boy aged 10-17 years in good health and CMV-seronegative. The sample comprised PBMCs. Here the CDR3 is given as CASSTIGADRDYGYTF. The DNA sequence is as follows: TGTGCCAGCAGTACAATAGGGGCTGACAGAGATTATGGCTACACCTTC. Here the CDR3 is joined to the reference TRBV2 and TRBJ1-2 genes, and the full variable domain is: EPEVTQTPSHQVTQMGQEVILRCVPISNHLYFYWYRQILGQKVEFLVSFYNNEISEKSEIFDDQFSVERPDGSNFTLKIRSTKLEDSAMYFCASSTIGADRDYGYTFGSGTRLTVV.